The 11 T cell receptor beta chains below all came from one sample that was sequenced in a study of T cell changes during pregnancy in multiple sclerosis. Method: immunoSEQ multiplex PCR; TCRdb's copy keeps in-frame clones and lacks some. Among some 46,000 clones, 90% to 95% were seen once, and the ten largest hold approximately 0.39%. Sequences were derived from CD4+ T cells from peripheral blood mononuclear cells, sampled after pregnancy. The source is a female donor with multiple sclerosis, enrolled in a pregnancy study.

CDR3 DNA: TGTGCCAGCAGCCCTAAGACAGCCAACACTGAAGCTTTCTTT. Its translation is CASSPKTANTEAFF. V usage is TRBV5-4 and J usage is TRBJ1-1, with a tentative D call TRBD1 (5 bases). The CDR3 spans 14 residues. V dropped 4 bases and J dropped 2 bases, with 12 bases sitting between them. Germline CDR1 reads SGHNT; CDR2 reads YYREEE (reference sequence).

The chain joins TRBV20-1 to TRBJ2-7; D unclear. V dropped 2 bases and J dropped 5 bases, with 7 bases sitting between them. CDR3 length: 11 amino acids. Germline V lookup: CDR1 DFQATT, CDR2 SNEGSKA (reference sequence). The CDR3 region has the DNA TGCAGTGCTAGAAGAACAAACGAGCAGTACTTC. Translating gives CSARRTNEQYF.

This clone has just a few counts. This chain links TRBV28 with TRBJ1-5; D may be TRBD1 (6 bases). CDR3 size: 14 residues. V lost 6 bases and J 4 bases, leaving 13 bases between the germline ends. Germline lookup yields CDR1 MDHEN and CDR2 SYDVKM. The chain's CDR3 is CASRRAGANQPQHF. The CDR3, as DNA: TGTGCCAGCAGGAGGGCGGGGGCGAATCAGCCCCAGCATTTT.

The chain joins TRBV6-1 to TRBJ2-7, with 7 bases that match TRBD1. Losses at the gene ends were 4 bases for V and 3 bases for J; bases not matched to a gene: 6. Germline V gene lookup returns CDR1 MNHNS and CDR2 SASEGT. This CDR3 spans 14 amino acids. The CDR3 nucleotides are TGTGCCAGCAGTGTCGACGGACAGGTCTACGAGCAGTACTTC. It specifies CASSVDGQVYEQYF.

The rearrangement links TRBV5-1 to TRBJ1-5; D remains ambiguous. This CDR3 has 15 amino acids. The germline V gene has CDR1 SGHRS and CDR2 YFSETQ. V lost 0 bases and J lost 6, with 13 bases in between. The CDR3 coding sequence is TGCGCCAGCAGCTTGGCGGCAGGCTATGGTCAGCCCCAGCATTTT. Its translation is CASSLAAGYGQPQHF.

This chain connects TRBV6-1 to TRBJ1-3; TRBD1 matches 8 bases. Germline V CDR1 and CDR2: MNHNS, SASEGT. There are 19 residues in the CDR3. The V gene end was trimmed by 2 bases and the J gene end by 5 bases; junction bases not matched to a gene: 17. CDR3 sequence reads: CASSERFGTGRRFRNTIYF. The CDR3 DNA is TGTGCCAGCAGTGAACGGTTTGGGACAGGCAGGCGGTTTCGAAACACCATATATTTT.

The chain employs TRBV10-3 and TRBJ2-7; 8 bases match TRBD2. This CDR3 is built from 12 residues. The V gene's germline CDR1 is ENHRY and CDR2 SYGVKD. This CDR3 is CATSDNHYEQYF. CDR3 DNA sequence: TGTGCGACTAGCGACAACCACTACGAGCAGTACTTC.

CDR3 DNA sequence: TGTGCCAGCAGTCCACCCTTTGGACAGGGGTCCTACAATGAGCAGTTCTTC. It translates to CASSPPFGQGSYNEQFF. This chain connects TRBV7-2 to TRBJ2-1; 9 bases fit TRBD1. Germline V gene lookup returns CDR1 SGHTA and CDR2 FQGNSA. The CDR3 sequence is 17 residues long. Trimming at V came to 6 bases and at J to 1 base, leaving 10 bases not matched to a gene.

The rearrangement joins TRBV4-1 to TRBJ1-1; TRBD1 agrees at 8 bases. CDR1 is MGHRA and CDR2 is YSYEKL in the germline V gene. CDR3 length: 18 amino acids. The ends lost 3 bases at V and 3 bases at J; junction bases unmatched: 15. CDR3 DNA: TGCGCCAGCAGCCAGGGAACGGACAGGGCGGATGGGTACACTGAAGCTTTCTTT. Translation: CASSQGTDRADGYTEAFF.

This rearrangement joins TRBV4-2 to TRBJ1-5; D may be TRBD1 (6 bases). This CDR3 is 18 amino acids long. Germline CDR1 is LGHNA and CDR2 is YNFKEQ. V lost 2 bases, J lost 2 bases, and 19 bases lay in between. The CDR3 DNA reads TGTGCCAGCAGCCAACAGTCCGACAGGACTGGTGGCAATCAGCCCCAGCATTTT. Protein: CASSQQSDRTGGNQPQHF.

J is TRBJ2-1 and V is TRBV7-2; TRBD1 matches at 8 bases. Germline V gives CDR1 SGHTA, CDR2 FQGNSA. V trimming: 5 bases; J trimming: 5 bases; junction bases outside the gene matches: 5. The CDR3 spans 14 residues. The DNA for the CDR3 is TGTGCCAGCAGCCTAATACAGGGGGACAATGAGCAGTTCTTC. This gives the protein CASSLIQGDNEQFF.